Reported below is one T cell receptor (beta chain). Its antigen remains unidentified. The CDR3 has 12 amino acids. Between the trimmed V and J ends, which lost 3 bases and 9 bases, there was a span of 9 bases. The data were produced by immunoSEQ multiplex PCR, yet TCRdb's version contains in-frame clones alone and is incomplete. This table has about 52,000 clones, roughly three quarters appearing once. This specimen belongs to a study of vaccination effects on CD4 cells after COVID-19. After expansion with viral peptide pools in the ViraFEST assay, antigen-specific CD4+ T cells were sequenced. Isolation of CD4+ T cells took place after 10 to 11 days of culture. In the vaccine recipients, nucleocapsid antibodies were negative and there was no prior SARS-CoV-2 infection. It was on days 3 and 7 that half the medium was replaced with IL-2 medium. Study-level results: Marked contraction was observed in infection-induced and vaccine-induced clones late after vaccination.

The TCR was taken from a human donor who received a COVID-19 vaccine. Sequencing used CD4+ T cells from PBMCs cultured with HCoV-OC43 spike peptides, obtained before COVID-19 vaccination. Subset: HCoV-OC43 spike overlapping peptide pool stimulation. The genes are TRBV12-3 or TRBV12-4 and TRBJ2-1; D could derive from TRBD1 or TRBD2 (5 bases each). CDR3 nucleotides: TGTGCCAGCAGTTTCGCAGGGACTGAGCAGTTCTTC. Its protein is CASSFAGTEQFF.